Below, 20 T cell receptor beta chains from the same sample are listed, as sequenced in a study of blood T cell repertoires in COVID-19. Data came from immunoSEQ multiplex PCR; TCRdb stores just in-frame clones and leaves some out. The sample carries fewer than 40,000 clones, roughly 75% recorded once. Sequences were obtained from peripheral blood. The receptors stem from an elderly man with active or convalescent COVID-19.

V and J are TRBV5-1 and TRBJ1-4; a possible D gene is TRBD1 (5 bases). The CDR3 covers 16 residues. Per germline, CDR1 SGHRS and CDR2 YFSETQ. V was shortened by 4 bases and J by 1 base, with 14 bases between the two germline ends. The CDR3 sequence: CASSPRGGGTNEKLFF. CDR3 nucleotide sequence: TGCGCCAGCAGCCCGCGGGGGGGAGGAACTAATGAAAAACTGTTTTTT. Together with reference TRBV5-1 and TRBJ1-4, the CDR3 gives the full variable domain: KAGVTQTPRYLIKTRGQQVTLSCSPISGHRSVSWYQQTPGQGLQFLFEYFSETQRNKGNFPGRFSGRQFSNSRSEMNVSTLELGDSALYLCASSPRGGGTNEKLFFGSGTQLSVL.

This clone was counted once. The genes are TRBV28 and TRBJ2-3, with TRBD1 matching over 8 bases. The germline CDR1 and CDR2 sequences are MDHEN and SYDVKM. The CDR3 is made up of 17 amino acids. V dropped 5 bases and J dropped 0; count of bases not matched to a gene: 10. CDR3 sequence: CASSVPGTGTSTDTQYF. The CDR3 DNA reads TGTGCCAGCAGTGTCCCAGGGACAGGAACTAGCACAGATACGCAGTATTTT.

CDR3 DNA sequence: TGTGCCACCCGGGGGGAATCCTACGAGCAGTACTTC. It specifies CATRGESYEQYF. The chain combines TRBV28 with TRBJ2-7; 7 bases are a match to TRBD2. The CDR3 contains 12 residues. Germline CDR1 MDHEN, CDR2 SYDVKM. Losses at the gene ends were 10 bases for V and 1 base for J; bases not matched to a gene: 4.

This chain links TRBV4-3 with TRBJ2-3; the match to TRBD2 covers 9 bases. Germline lookup yields CDR1 LGHNA and CDR2 YSLEER. The length of the CDR3 is 17 residues. J gave up 0 bases and V 3 bases, and 7 bases lay outside the gene matches. CDR3 loop: CASSQTPGTSSTDTQYF. Written as DNA, the CDR3 is TGCGCCAGCAGCCAGACCCCCGGGACTAGCAGCACAGATACGCAGTATTTT.

The chain has TRBV28 and TRBJ1-2; D uncertain. CDR1 is MDHEN and CDR2 is SYDVKM in the germline V gene. The CDR3 has 13 amino acids. V shed 6 bases and J shed 4 bases, with 12 bases lying between them. The CDR3 bases are TGTGCCAGCAGCGAACAATCGGGCTATGGCTACACCTTC. Its translation: CASSEQSGYGYTF.

The gene calls are TRBV11-2 and TRBJ2-5; a possible D gene is TRBD2 (5 bases). Germline-derived CDR1 and CDR2 are SGHAT and FQNNGV. The CDR3 runs to 13 residues. Between the trimmed V and J ends, which lost 3 bases and 7 bases, there was a span of 12 bases. DNA for the CDR3: TGTGCCAGCAGCTTTTCGGGGTCAGGGACCCAGTACTTC. It encodes CASSFSGSGTQYF.

This chain uses TRBV27 with TRBJ1-4, with 7 bases fitting TRBD1. Germline V lookup: CDR1 MNHEY, CDR2 SMNVEV (reference sequence). This CDR3 has 16 amino acids. V lost 3 bases, J lost 8 bases, and 12 bases stayed unmatched. The CDR3 here is CASSFDPDRVGEKLFF. DNA of the CDR3: TGTGCCAGCAGTTTCGACCCAGACAGGGTGGGGGAAAAACTGTTTTTT.

This clone was observed a single time. The chain recombines TRBV28 with TRBJ1-2, with D hard to call. Looked up from germline, CDR1 is MDHEN and CDR2 is SYDVKM. CDR3 length: 12 residues. Trimming removed 5 bases at V and 1 base at J, with 5 bases between. In DNA, the CDR3 is TGTGCCAGCAGTAACTTTAACTATGGCTACACCTTC. It codes for CASSNFNYGYTF.

CDR3: CASSTPAGLNSYGYTF. CDR3 DNA sequence: TGTGCCAGCAGTACCCCCGCGGGGCTGAATTCCTATGGCTACACCTTC. The chain joins TRBV6-2 or TRBV6-3 to TRBJ1-2; D perhaps matches TRBD1 (5 bases). Germline-derived CDR1 and CDR2 are MNHEY and SVGEGT. The CDR3 is 16 residues long. Trimming shortened V by 5 bases and J by 4 bases, and 20 bases separated the two germline ends.

J is TRBJ2-7 and V is TRBV4-1, with D maybe TRBD1 (5 bases). The CDR3 length is 14 residues. Germline CDR1 and CDR2: MGHRA and YSYEKL. The V and J ends lost 1 base and 3 bases respectively, with 10 bases between them. This chain's CDR3 is CASSQVGQGYEQYF. The CDR3 DNA is TGCGCCAGCAGCCAAGTGGGTCAGGGCTACGAGCAGTACTTC.

This chain links TRBV20-1 with TRBJ2-1, with TRBD2 identical over 7 bases. The V gene's germline CDR1 is DFQATT and CDR2 SNEGSKA (reference sequence). With V trimmed by 3 bases and J by 15 bases, 8 bases remained unmatched. This CDR3 contains 11 residues. CDR3 sequence: CSARSAGVVFF. In DNA form, the CDR3 reads TGCAGTGCTAGGAGCGCGGGAGTGGTGTTCTTC.

V is TRBV14 and J is TRBJ2-5; a possible D gene is TRBD2 (6 bases). Germline CDR1 and CDR2: SGHDN and FVKESK. V was trimmed by 3 bases and J by 5 bases, leaving 10 bases between them. The CDR3 spans 13 residues. CDR3 loop: CASSQWSGETQYF. CDR3 DNA sequence: TGTGCCAGCAGCCAGTGGAGCGGGGAGACCCAGTACTTC.

The chain joins TRBV9 to TRBJ2-1; 8 bases fit TRBD2. V lost 4 bases and J lost 6; bases outside the gene matches: 12. Germline V gene sequence: CDR1 SGDLS, CDR2 YYNGEE. The CDR3 has 16 amino acids. The CDR3 nucleotides are TGTGCCAGCAGCATGTCCGGGACTAGGGAAGGCAATGAGCAGTTCTTC. Protein: CASSMSGTREGNEQFF.

The chain uses TRBV2 and TRBJ2-6; no firm D call. Germline loops: CDR1 SNHLY, CDR2 FYNNEI. V shed 7 bases and J shed 0 bases, with 7 bases lying between them. The CDR3 is 14 residues long. CDR3: CASKSNSGANVLTF. CDR3 DNA sequence: TGTGCCAGCAAGAGCAACTCTGGGGCCAACGTCCTGACTTTC.

The chain combines TRBV7-8 with TRBJ2-2, with 7 bases matching TRBD2. The CDR3 runs to 14 residues. CDR1 SGHVS and CDR2 FQNEAQ come from the germline V gene. Germline trimming cut 1 base from V and 5 bases from J; bases unmatched to any gene: 1. CDR3 sequence: CASSLVSGTGELFF. Here the CDR3 DNA reads TGTGCCAGCAGCTTAGTTAGCGGGACCGGGGAGCTGTTTTTT.

This clone has a handful of counts. V is TRBV6-5 and J is TRBJ2-5, with 8 bases aligning to TRBD1. Germline values: CDR1 MNHEY, CDR2 SVGAGI. V gave up 5 bases and J gave up 6 bases; unmatched junction bases: 11. This CDR3 spans 15 amino acids. The CDR3 nucleotides read TGTGCCAGCAGTCGGAATCAGGGGGCGGGTAAGACCCAGTACTTC. Amino acid sequence: CASSRNQGAGKTQYF.

The gene calls are TRBV7-2 and TRBJ1-2; 7 nucleotides align to TRBD1. Germline assignment: CDR1 SGHTA and CDR2 FQGNSA. The CDR3 contains 15 residues. V lost 3 bases, J lost 0 bases, and 4 bases stayed unmatched. The CDR3 coding sequence is TGTGCCAGCAGCTTCGCAGGGGGTCCTAACTATGGCTACACCTTC. Translated, it gives CASSFAGGPNYGYTF.

V gene TRBV19 combines with J gene TRBJ2-1; 7 bases are shared with TRBD2. The germline V gene has CDR1 LNHDA and CDR2 SQIVND (reference sequence). The ends lost 6 bases at V and 4 bases at J; junction bases unmatched: 12. CDR3 length: 16 amino acids. The CDR3 sequence: CASSRKSGRAYNEQFF. CDR3 sequence (DNA): TGTGCCAGTAGCAGAAAGTCGGGGAGGGCTTACAATGAGCAGTTCTTC.

This rearrangement joins TRBV21-1 to TRBJ1-2; TRBD1, the table's D call, was not compared with the DNA. TRBV21-1 corresponds to a pseudogene. The CDR3 totals 16 residues. DNA of the CDR3: TGTGCCAGCAGCAGAGGCCGGGACAGGGTAAAGAGTGGCTACACCTTC. The encoded protein is CASSRGRDRVKSGYTF.

The genes are TRBV27 and TRBJ2-1; 9 bases agree with TRBD2. Germline V CDR1 and CDR2: MNHEY, SMNVEV (reference sequence). J was trimmed by 10 bases and V by 4 bases; bases with no gene match: 8. The CDR3 runs to 14 residues. The chain's CDR3 is CASSSRGLAVEQFF. DNA for the CDR3: TGTGCCAGCAGTTCCCGGGGACTAGCCGTAGAGCAGTTCTTC.